A single T cell receptor beta chain is shown here with its context. Its antigen is as yet unknown. This entry belongs to a study of cytomegalovirus exposure and HLA in healthy donors. On the study more broadly: Around 80 million unique TCRs from HLA-typed donors were held in an early data release. Study results and limitations: Reportedly, a later analysis found an Asian-associated ancestry cluster had fewer N-insertions than the approximately 700-donor mean.

The PCR ran on 60 Vbeta and 13 Jbeta primers. This table comes from immunoSEQ multiplex PCR, and its TCRdb copy is limited to in-frame clones, with some not included. The table lists about 200,000 clones, around 83% of them singletons. With 3 bases clipped from V and 1 base from J, the junction kept 13 bases outside the gene matches. This CDR3 has 18 residues. Per the germline V gene, CDR1 is SGDLS and CDR2 is YYNGEE. The gene calls are TRBV9 and TRBJ2-7; 10 bases map to TRBD2. Sequenced sample: PBMCs. The receptor was derived from a woman in her thirties or forties in good health and CMV-seronegative. This CDR3 is CASSETAGLAASSYEQYF. The DNA of the CDR3 is TGTGCCAGCAGCGAAACAGCAGGACTAGCGGCCAGTTCCTACGAGCAGTACTTC.